These T cell receptor beta chains were read from a single sample in a study of cytomegalovirus exposure and HLA in healthy donors. The method was immunoSEQ multiplex PCR; TCRdb's version includes in-frame clones alone and lacks a portion of them. The data hold some 100,000 clones, with 75% observed a single time. The sample taken for sequencing was PBMCs. All receptors derive from a woman aged 18 to 35 in good health and CMV-seropositive. The CDR3 runs from the conserved cysteine through the conserved F or W. Not all rows give a size; the values are once, few, many and, for expanded clones, a class.

V: TRBV9; size: .; CDR3: CASSAGQDYEQYF
V: TRBV25-1; size: .; CDR3: CASSEPGTYEQYF
V: TRBV6-1; size: .; CDR3: CASSESRVSSYNEQFF
V: TRBV28; size: .; CDR3: CASITASGIGHEQFF
V: TRBV19; size: .; CDR3: CASSIMVDSENYGYTF
V: TRBV9; size: .; CDR3: CASSVGGGSTDTQYF
V: TRBV4-1; size: .; CDR3: CASSPQGLYEQYF
V: TRBV29-1; size: .; CDR3: CSVVPQSTDTQYF
V: TRBV6-5; size: .; CDR3: CASSYGGAYNEQFF
V: TRBV6-1; size: .; CDR3: CASSEVPVGNTIYF
V: TRBV7-2; size: .; CDR3: CASSSTGTQGGTGELFF
V: TRBV4-1; size: .; CDR3: CASSQEGRFNEQFF
V: TRBV9; size: .; CDR3: CASSAGGYGDTEAFF
V: TRBV4-1; size: few; CDR3: CASSQEGGGSVAKNIQYF
V: TRBV7-9; size: .; CDR3: CASSPNREYSYNSPLHF
V: TRBV9; size: .; CDR3: CASSVGHGGEAFF
V: TRBV11-1; size: .; CDR3: CASKPLRGKETGANVLTF
V: TRBV19; size: once; CDR3: CASSATGNTEAFF
V: TRBV19; size: .; CDR3: CASSIGQGADGYTF
V: TRBV28; size: .; CDR3: CASSLAGQGNQPQHF
V: TRBV7-9; size: .; CDR3: CASSAGTGVYEQFF
V: TRBV29-1; size: .; CDR3: CSVEVDRPGPLHF
V: TRBV27; size: few; CDR3: CASSPGLAGGYETQYF
V: TRBV11-2; size: .; CDR3: CASSQNRLAGPYEQYF
V: TRBV10-3; size: .; CDR3: CAISRDRVNEQFF